A selection of T cell receptor beta chains follows, all from one sample in a study of cytomegalovirus exposure and HLA in healthy donors. Profiled with immunoSEQ multiplex PCR; TCRdb holds only in-frame clones, not every one. The sample carries some 330,000 clones, 75% to 90% recorded once. What was sequenced was PBMCs. These receptors were taken from a woman between 18 and 30 years old in good health and CMV-seronegative. The CDR3 runs from the conserved cysteine through the conserved F or W. A D gene is named only where the DNA matches it firmly. Clone size is shown for a subset of rows, as once, few, many or a class of expanded clone.

clone size,CDR3 length,D gene,V gene,J gene,CDR3 protein,CDR3 DNA
few,17,.,TRBV19,TRBJ1-4,CASSIPPRRVGNEKLFF,TGTGCCAGTAGTATACCCCCGAGGCGAGTTGGTAACGAAAAACTGTTTTTT
.,15,TRBD1,TRBV18,TRBJ2-7,CASSSGQGGSYEQYF,TGTGCCAGCTCGTCCGGACAGGGCGGAAGCTACGAGCAGTACTTC
.,16,TRBD2,TRBV14,TRBJ2-1,CASSDAGTSGRNEQFF,TGTGCCAGCAGCGACGCCGGGACTAGCGGGAGGAATGAGCAGTTCTTC
.,16,.,TRBV7-8,TRBJ2-7,CASSLGGAVVIYEQYF,TGTGCCAGCAGCTTAGGTGGGGCGGTCGTTATCTACGAGCAGTACTTC
.,13,.,TRBV29-1,TRBJ1-1,CSASGGPNTEAFF,TGCAGCGCATCCGGGGGACCGAACACTGAAGCTTTCTTT
.,16,TRBD2,TRBV7-2,TRBJ2-7,CASSLWASGTQPEQYF,TGTGCCAGCAGCTTATGGGCTAGCGGGACCCAACCCGAGCAGTACTTC
.,14,.,TRBV7-2,TRBJ1-2,CASSLEGAQGGYTF,TGTGCCAGCAGCTTAGAAGGGGCGCAGGGCGGCTACACCTTC
few,12,.,TRBV5-4,TRBJ2-7,CASSEQGWEQYF,TGTGCCAGCAGCGAACAGGGATGGGAGCAGTACTTC
.,15,.,TRBV5-1,TRBJ2-6,CASSLGHSGANVLTF,TGCGCCAGCAGCTTGGGGCACTCTGGGGCCAACGTCCTGACTTTC
.,15,TRBD2,TRBV5-4,TRBJ2-7,CASSLDGGGAYEQYF,TGTGCCAGCAGCTTGGATGGCGGGGGGGCCTACGAGCAGTACTTC
once,18,TRBD2,TRBV9,TRBJ2-1,CASSVAEGTSGGYNEQFF,TGTGCCAGCAGCGTAGCTGAAGGGACTAGCGGGGGTTACAATGAGCAGTTCTTC
.,16,TRBD2,TRBV19,TRBJ2-1,CASTPRGGLSYNEQFF,TGTGCCAGTACCCCACGGGGGGGACTCTCCTACAATGAGCAGTTCTTC
once,18,TRBD2,TRBV18,TRBJ2-3,CASSPLAGGTISTDTQYF,TGTGCCAGCTCACCTCTAGCGGGAGGGACGATTAGCACAGATACGCAGTATTTT
.,15,TRBD1,TRBV7-3,TRBJ2-2,CASSLSGGDTGELFF,TGTGCCAGCAGCTTATCAGGGGGCGACACCGGGGAGCTGTTTTTT
.,16,TRBD1,TRBV4-1,TRBJ1-4,CASSQALTGFNEKLFF,TGCGCCAGCAGCCAAGCCTTGACAGGGTTTAATGAAAAACTGTTTTTT
.,15,.,TRBV5-5,TRBJ1-5,CASSLSLAGWEPQHF,TGTGCCAGCAGCTTGTCTCTGGCAGGCTGGGAGCCCCAGCATTTT
.,16,.,TRBV27,TRBJ1-2,CASSPSGGERDYGYTF,TGTGCCAGCAGCCCTTCCGGGGGGGAAAGGGACTATGGCTACACCTTC
.,14,.,TRBV7-2,TRBJ2-7,CASSFSATWDEQYF,TGTGCCAGCAGCTTCAGCGCAACCTGGGACGAGCAGTACTTC
.,15,.,TRBV6-6,TRBJ2-1,CASSGEDGRAGEQFF,TGTGCCAGTTCCGGAGAGGACGGGAGAGCGGGTGAGCAGTTCTTC
.,14,.,TRBV5-4,TRBJ2-2,CASSTGLGDGELFF,TGTGCCAGCAGCACCGGGTTGGGAGACGGGGAGCTGTTTTTT
.,16,TRBD2,TRBV27,TRBJ2-1,CASSFPRGGRNAEQFF,TGTGCCAGCAGTTTTCCCCGGGGCGGGAGAAACGCCGAGCAGTTCTTC
.,14,.,TRBV4-3,TRBJ1-1,CASSQGQANTEAFF,TGCGCCAGCAGCCAAGGGCAGGCAAACACTGAAGCTTTCTTT
.,16,TRBD1,TRBV5-6,TRBJ2-3,CASSLTGQGSADTQYF,TGTGCCAGCAGCTTGACGGGACAGGGGAGTGCAGATACGCAGTATTTT
.,13,.,TRBV28,TRBJ2-5,CASSLPGSETQYF,TGTGCCAGCAGTTTACCGGGGTCAGAGACCCAGTACTTC
.,13,.,TRBV5-8,TRBJ1-3,CASTLYSGNTIYF,TGTGCCAGCACGCTATACTCTGGAAACACCATATATTTT
.,18,.,TRBV7-7,TRBJ2-3,CASSSSKKRNPSTDTQYF,TGTGCTAGCAGCTCCTCCAAAAAGCGGAATCCCAGCACAGATACGCAGTATTTT
.,14,TRBD1,TRBV19,TRBJ1-5,CASSRDRDYGPQHF,TGTGCCAGTAGTAGGGACAGGGACTACGGGCCCCAGCATTTT
.,15,TRBD1,TRBV4-3,TRBJ1-2,CASSQKPGQNYGYTF,TGCGCCAGCAGCCAAAAACCGGGACAGAACTATGGCTACACCTTC
.,17,TRBD2,TRBV25-1,TRBJ2-1,CASSDSSAGGHYNEQFF,TGTGCCAGCAGTGACTCATCAGCGGGAGGACACTACAATGAGCAGTTCTTC
.,16,TRBD2,TRBV5-1,TRBJ2-5,CASTSGAGGGGETQYF,TGCGCCAGCACCAGTGGCGCGGGTGGCGGGGGAGAGACCCAGTACTTC
.,17,.,TRBV9,TRBJ2-7,CASSPQTQGLSVDEQYF,TGTGCCAGCAGCCCCCAAACGCAGGGGCTATCGGTCGACGAGCAGTACTTC
.,14,.,TRBV7-8,TRBJ2-1,CASSLDPSRLEQFF,TGTGCCAGCAGCTTAGATCCTAGTCGCTTAGAGCAGTTCTTC
.,13,TRBD1,TRBV19,TRBJ2-7,CASSRDSSYEQYF,TGTGCCAGTAGCCGGGACAGCTCCTACGAGCAGTACTTC
.,17,TRBD2,TRBV18,TRBJ2-5,CASSILGLAGVGETQYF,TGTGCCAGCTCAATCCTCGGGCTAGCGGGAGTTGGGGAGACCCAGTACTTC
.,14,.,TRBV5-5,TRBJ2-7,CASSFVGLTYEQYF,TGTGCCAGCAGCTTCGTCGGGTTAACCTACGAGCAGTACTTC
once,18,TRBD2,TRBV4-2,TRBJ2-7,CASSRRTPTSGENYEQYF,TGTGCCAGCAGCCGCCGGACGCCGACTAGCGGGGAGAACTACGAGCAGTACTTC
.,14,TRBD2,TRBV10-3,TRBJ2-1,CAITGTSGMSEQFF,TGTGCCATCACAGGGACTAGCGGGATGTCCGAGCAGTTCTTC
.,17,TRBD2,TRBV4-3,TRBJ2-7,CASSPQLAGGSSYEQYF,TGCGCCAGCAGCCCACAACTAGCGGGAGGGAGCTCCTACGAGCAGTACTTC
.,13,.,TRBV2,TRBJ1-4,CASSEQGGEKLFF,TGTGCCAGCAGTGAGCAGGGCGGTGAAAAACTGTTTTTT
.,15,TRBD1,TRBV5-4,TRBJ1-2,CASTDPGQGSSGYTF,TGTGCCAGCACAGACCCGGGACAGGGGAGCAGTGGCTACACCTTC
.,14,.,TRBV19,TRBJ1-1,CASSIGRTTTEAFF,TGTGCCAGTAGTATTGGCAGGACAACCACTGAAGCTTTCTTT
.,21,.,TRBV5-1,TRBJ2-1,CASSLAQGASGWLAAYNEQFF,TGCGCCAGCAGCTTGGCTCAGGGGGCTTCTGGGTGGCTAGCGGCCTACAATGAGCAGTTCTTC
.,13,.,TRBV10-3,TRBJ1-5,CAISGTDNQPQHF,TGTGCCATCAGTGGGACTGATAATCAGCCCCAGCATTTT
.,16,TRBD2,TRBV25-1,TRBJ2-2,CASSETSGSVAGELFF,TGTGCCAGCAGTGAGACTAGCGGGAGTGTGGCCGGGGAGCTGTTTTTT
.,15,TRBD2,TRBV2,TRBJ2-7,CASSEQGLGIFEQYF,TGTGCCAGCAGTGAACAGGGACTAGGGATCTTCGAGCAGTACTTC
.,14,TRBD1,TRBV5-1,TRBJ2-7,CASSLGQGVGEQYF,TGCGCCAGCAGCTTGGGACAGGGGGTCGGGGAGCAGTACTTC
.,13,.,TRBV5-1,TRBJ2-1,CASSLVTSGEQFF,TGCGCCAGCAGCTTGGTGACATCGGGAGAGCAGTTCTTC